This TCR beta chain came from a study of metastatic and nonmetastatic thyroid tumors. Turning to the study itself: A comparison of repertoires was made across blood and tumor or nodule tissue from malignant and benign thyroid patients.

Authors' methods: In papillary thyroid cancer, a distant-metastasis classifier was built using CDR3 differences across clinicopathological groups. Using MiXCR, TCRdb re-called clones from the PCR reads. TCRdb assigned the V and J calls; the authors' analysis was not used. The sample includes 9,500 to 15,000 clones, approximately 29% seen only once; the top ten take roughly 11%. Among the patients, none had received any treatment before thyroid surgery. The CDR3 loop spans 17 amino acids. V shed 2 bases and J 5 bases; nucleotides not matched to a gene: 13. CDR1 and CDR2 (germline): SGDLS, YYNGEE. This clone came up many times. Its antigen is as yet unknown. Broader study findings: In blood and tumor, TCR beta diversity was reportedly significantly higher in malignant thyroid tumors than in benign nodules.

The genes are TRBV9 and TRBJ2-1; 7 positions match TRBD1. The TCR comes from a female donor with papillary thyroid cancer or a benign thyroid nodule (not recorded which). Some clones in this sample may be carry-over from other donors' samples. The specimen was tumor tissue. The CDR3 DNA sequence: TGTGCCAGCAGCGTTTCCGTAGAGAGACAGGGCCACAATGAGCAGTTCTTC. Residues: CASSVSVERQGHNEQFF.